This TCR beta chain was recovered during a study of cytomegalovirus exposure and HLA in healthy donors. Findings and caveats of the study: An ancestry cluster, one associated with Asian ancestry, reportedly showed fewer N-insertions than the approximately 650-donor mean in a later analysis. Some V segments, TRBV6-2 and TRBV6-3 among them, were indistinguishable and were therefore excluded.

The study ran its PCR with 60 Vbeta and 13 Jbeta primers. Original data processing: Per a later analysis, the number of unique TCR beta chains was approximately 80 million, of which about 10 million were shared. Method: immunoSEQ multiplex PCR; TCRdb's copy keeps in-frame clones and lacks some. The D gene and trimming were derived from the DNA, and the V and J assignments and clone size from that table. In the table there are about 160,000 clones, 65% to 70% of which are singletons. Comment on this clone: Its antigen is not known.

The CDR3 sequence is 12 residues long. Trimming removed 8 bases from V and 4 bases from J, with 12 bases in between. Germline loops: CDR1 ENHRY, CDR2 SYGVKD. The TCR was taken from a woman aged 18-35 years in good health and CMV-seropositive. Sample: PBMCs. This chain connects TRBV10-3 to TRBJ2-7; D unresolved. In DNA, the CDR3 is TGTGCCATCGGTACATTTCAATACGAGCAGTACTTC. Translated, it gives CAIGTFQYEQYF.